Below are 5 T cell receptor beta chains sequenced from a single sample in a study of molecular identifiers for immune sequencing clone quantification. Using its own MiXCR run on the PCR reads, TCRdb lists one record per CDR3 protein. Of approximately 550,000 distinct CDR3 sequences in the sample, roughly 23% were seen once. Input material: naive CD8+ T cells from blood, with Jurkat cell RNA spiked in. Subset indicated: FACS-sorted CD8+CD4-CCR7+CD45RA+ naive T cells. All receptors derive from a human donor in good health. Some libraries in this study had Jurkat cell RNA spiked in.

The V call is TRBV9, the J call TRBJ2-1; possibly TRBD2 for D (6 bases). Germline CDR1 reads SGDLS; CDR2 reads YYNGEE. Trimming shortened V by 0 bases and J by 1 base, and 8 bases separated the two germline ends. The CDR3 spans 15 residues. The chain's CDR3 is CASSVEGRSYNEQFF. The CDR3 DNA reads TGTGCCAGCAGCGTAGAGGGGAGGTCCTACAATGAGCAGTTCTTC. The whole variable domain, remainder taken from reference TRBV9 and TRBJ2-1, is DSGVTQTPKHLITATGQRVTLRCSPRSGDLSVYWYQQSLDQGLQFLIQYYNGEERAKGNILERFSAQQFPDLHSELNLSSLELGDSALYFCASSVEGRSYNEQFFGPGTRLTVL.

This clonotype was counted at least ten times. CDR3 loop: CASSYRGAGRFTDTQYF. The CDR3 DNA reads as TGTGCCAGCAGCTACCGTGGTGCGGGAAGGTTCACAGATACGCAGTATTTT. The rearrangement links TRBV7-2 to TRBJ2-3, with a possible D match to TRBD2 (6 bases). Between the trimmed V and J ends, which lost 4 bases and 2 bases, there was a span of 19 bases. The CDR3 runs 17 residues. CDR1 is SGHTA and CDR2 is FQGNSA in the germline V gene.

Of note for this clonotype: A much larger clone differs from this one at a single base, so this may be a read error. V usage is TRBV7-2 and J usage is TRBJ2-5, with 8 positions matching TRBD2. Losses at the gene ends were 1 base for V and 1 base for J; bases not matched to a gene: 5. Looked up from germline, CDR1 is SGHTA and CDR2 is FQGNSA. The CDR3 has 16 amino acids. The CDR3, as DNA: TGTGCCAGCAGCTTAGTTTTACTAGCGGCCCAAGAGACCCAGTACTTC. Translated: CASSLVLLAAQETQYF.

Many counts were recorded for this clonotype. DNA for the CDR3: TGTGCCAGCAGCCCGATAATGCCAGGGGGTAGCACAGATACGCAGTATTTT. Its translation is CASSPIMPGGSTDTQYF. V is TRBV27 and J is TRBJ2-3; 7 bases are a match to TRBD1. This CDR3 has 17 residues. Germline V gene lookup returns CDR1 MNHEY and CDR2 SMNVEV (reference sequence). J lost 0 bases, V lost 6 bases, and 12 bases had no gene match.

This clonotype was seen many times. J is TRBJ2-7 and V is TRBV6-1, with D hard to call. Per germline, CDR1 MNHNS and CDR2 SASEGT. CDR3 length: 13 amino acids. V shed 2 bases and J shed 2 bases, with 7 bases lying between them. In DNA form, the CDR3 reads TGTGCCAGCAGTGAAACAGTAACCTACGAGCAGTACTTC. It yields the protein CASSETVTYEQYF.